This T cell receptor (beta chain) was sequenced in a study of T cells after yellow fever vaccination. Study-wide results and caveats: At around 96% for CD4 and approximately 88% for CD8, most primary-vaccination clones showed up again after the booster.

The V and J ends lost 5 bases and 6 bases, in that order; junction bases with no gene match: 8. This CDR3 contains 14 residues. Germline-derived CDR1 and CDR2 are SGHTA and FQGNSA. This clonotype was observed a few times. What it binds is not known. The study made its TCR cDNA through 5'RACE template switching. That step introduced a universal primer site along with UMIs. TCRdb analysed the 5' RACE reads with MiXCR anew, one entry per CDR3 protein. The table shows approximately 250,000 distinct CDR3 sequences, with around 5.3% occurring only once. V and J are TRBV7-2 and TRBJ2-7; 9 bases line up with TRBD2. The TCR was taken from a young man who received the YFV17D yellow fever vaccine. This specimen consisted of CD4+ T cells sorted from PBMCs, obtained on the day of the yellow fever booster vaccination. The CDR3: CASSPGLAPVEQYF. The DNA of the CDR3 is TGTGCCAGCAGCCCGGGACTAGCACCTGTCGAGCAGTACTTC.